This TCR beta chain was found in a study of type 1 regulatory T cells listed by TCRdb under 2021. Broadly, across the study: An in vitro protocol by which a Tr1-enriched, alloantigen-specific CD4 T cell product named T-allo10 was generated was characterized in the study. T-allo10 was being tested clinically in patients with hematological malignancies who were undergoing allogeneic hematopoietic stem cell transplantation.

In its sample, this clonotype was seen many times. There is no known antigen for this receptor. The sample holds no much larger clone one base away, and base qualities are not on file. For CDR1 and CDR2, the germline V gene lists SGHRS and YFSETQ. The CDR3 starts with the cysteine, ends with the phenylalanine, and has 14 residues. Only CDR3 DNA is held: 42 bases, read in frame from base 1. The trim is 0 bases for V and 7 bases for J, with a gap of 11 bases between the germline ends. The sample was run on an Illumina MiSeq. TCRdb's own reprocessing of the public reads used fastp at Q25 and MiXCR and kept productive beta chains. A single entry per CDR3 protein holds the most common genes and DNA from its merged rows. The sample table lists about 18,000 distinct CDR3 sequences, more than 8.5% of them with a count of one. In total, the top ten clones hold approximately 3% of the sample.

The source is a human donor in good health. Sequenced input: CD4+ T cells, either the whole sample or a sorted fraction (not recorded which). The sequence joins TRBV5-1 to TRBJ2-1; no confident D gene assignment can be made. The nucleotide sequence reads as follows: TGCGCCAGCAGCTTGGTAGCTTCTGCGAATGAGCAGTTCTTC. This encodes CASSLVASANEQFF.